A single sample gave rise to the 13 T cell receptor beta chains below, sequenced in a study of T cell responses to AZD1222 COVID-19 vaccine. Clones were read by immunoSEQ multiplex PCR, and TCRdb kept only the in-frame ones, dropping some. There are around 150,000 clones in the sample; around 94% occur only once, and roughly 1.3% lies in the top ten. Sequenced here: peripheral blood, sampled on day 0 of AZD1222 vaccination. These receptors all come from an adult in good health.

The chain couples TRBV6-6 to TRBJ1-2; D gene unclear. Trimming cost V 6 bases and J 7 bases, with 18 bases left between them. Germline CDR1 MNHNY, CDR2 SVGAGI (reference sequence). This CDR3 is built from 14 residues. The CDR3: CASSQGPGLGGYTF. The CDR3 coding sequence is TGTGCCAGCAGCCAAGGGCCCGGGCTGGGTGGCTACACCTTC.

The chain employs TRBV18 and TRBJ2-1; D ambiguous. Trimming took off 2 bases at V and 2 bases at J, with 7 bases between the two ends. The CDR3 runs to 14 residues. Germline loops: CDR1 KGHSH, CDR2 LQKENI. CDR3 bases: TGTGCCAGCTCACCATCATCGCCCTACAATGAGCAGTTCTTC. This translates into CASSPSSPYNEQFF.

V and J are TRBV28 and TRBJ2-1; 8 nucleotides match TRBD2. The germline CDR1 and CDR2 sequences are MDHEN and SYDVKM. V gave up 2 bases and J gave up 6 bases; unmatched junction bases: 12. The CDR3 length is 17 residues. CDR3 nucleotides: TGTGCCAGCAGTTTAAAATCGGGACTAGTCACGTCCAATGAGCAGTTCTTC. Translation: CASSLKSGLVTSNEQFF.

The chain has TRBV15 and TRBJ1-2, with unresolved D. The germline CDR1 and CDR2 sequences are LNHNV and YYDKDF (reference sequence). V was cut by 5 bases and J by 6 bases, with 13 bases left in between. CDR3 length equals 13 residues. The CDR3 coding sequence is TGTGCCACCAGCCCGGAGATGCGGAATGGCTACACCTTC. It codes for CATSPEMRNGYTF.

V usage is TRBV5-1 and J usage is TRBJ2-5; D assignment may be TRBD1 or TRBD2 (6 bases each). Germline CDR1 SGHRS, CDR2 YFSETQ. Trimming left V 4 bases short and J 0 bases short, with 13 bases between. This CDR3 contains 15 residues. The CDR3 here is CASSLQRGDQETQYF. The CDR3 nucleotides read TGCGCCAGCAGCCTCCAAAGGGGGGACCAAGAGACCCAGTACTTC.

J is TRBJ2-3 and V is TRBV12-5, with 9 positions matching TRBD2. Germline V lookup: CDR1 LGHNT, CDR2 FRNRAP. With 5 bases clipped from V and 5 bases from J, the junction kept 11 bases outside the gene matches. The CDR3 sequence is 16 residues long. The CDR3 bases are TGTGCTAGTGGTCCTCGTGGTAGCGGGAGACTAGATACGCAGTATTTT. Its translation: CASGPRGSGRLDTQYF.

CDR3 in DNA: TGTGCCAGCAGCTTAGCGCTAGCCGATGAGCAGTTCTTC. This gives the protein CASSLALADEQFF. This chain connects TRBV7-8 to TRBJ2-1; D is perhaps TRBD2 (5 bases). V lost 0 bases and J 8 bases, leaving 8 bases between the germline ends. This CDR3 has 13 amino acids. Germline CDR1 reads SGHVS; CDR2 reads FQNEAQ.

The chain joins TRBV16 to TRBJ1-5; no firm D call. CDR3 size: 13 residues. V was cut by 2 bases and J by 8 bases, with 10 bases left in between. Germline CDR1 KGHSY, CDR2 FQNENV. CDR3 DNA sequence: TGTGCCAGCAGCCAAGGCAGGCACGAGCCCCAGCATTTT. Translation: CASSQGRHEPQHF.

This clone was picked up one time. V usage is TRBV28 and J usage is TRBJ1-2; D is possibly TRBD1 (5 bases). Germline CDR1 is MDHEN and CDR2 is SYDVKM. Trimming removed 3 bases from V and 5 bases from J, with 7 bases in between. This CDR3 has 12 amino acids. CDR3 residues: CASSFRVYGYTF. In nucleotides, the CDR3 is TGTGCCAGCAGTTTCAGGGTATATGGCTACACCTTC.

The chain couples TRBV2 to TRBJ1-6, with a tentative D call TRBD1 (6 bases). The V gene's germline CDR1 is SNHLY and CDR2 FYNNEI. Trimming removed 6 bases from V and 5 bases from J, with 17 bases in between. The CDR3 has 16 amino acids. The CDR3 DNA reads as TGTGCCAGCAGGGGACGTATAGGGGGGAATAATTCACCCCTCCACTTT. This sequence encodes CASRGRIGGNNSPLHF. Drawing the rest from reference TRBV2 and TRBJ1-6, the complete variable domain is EPEVTQTPSHQVTQMGQEVILRCVPISNHLYFYWYRQILGQKVEFLVSFYNNEISEKSEIFDDQFSVERPDGSNFTLKIRSTKLEDSAMYFCASRGRIGGNNSPLHFGNGTRLTVT.

V gene TRBV11-2 combines with J gene TRBJ1-2; 7 bases fit TRBD1. V dropped 2 bases and J dropped 6; count of bases not matched to a gene: 0. The CDR3 sequence is 12 residues long. Germline loops: CDR1 SGHAT, CDR2 FQNNGV. DNA for the CDR3: TGTGCCAGCAGCTTAACAGGGGATGGCTACACCTTC. Protein product: CASSLTGDGYTF.

V is TRBV7-9 and J is TRBJ2-1, with TRBD2 identical over 9 bases. The germline V gene has CDR1 SEHNR and CDR2 FQNEAQ (reference sequence). The J segment lost 8 bases and the V segment lost 8 bases, leaving 13 bases of the junction unmatched. CDR3 length equals 15 residues. CDR3 in DNA: TGTGCCAGCGGGGTTATAGCGGGAGTTAGTGATGAGCAGTTCTTC. Translating gives CASGVIAGVSDEQFF.

The chain links TRBV5-1 to TRBJ2-3; 8 nucleotides align to TRBD1. Trimming removed 3 bases from V and 4 bases from J; junction bases left unmatched: 7. This CDR3 is built from 15 residues. Germline V gene data show CDR1 as SGHRS and CDR2 as YFSETQ. CDR3 amino acids: CASSSGQAVADTQYF. In DNA form, the CDR3 reads TGCGCCAGCAGCTCGGGACAGGCCGTGGCAGATACGCAGTATTTT.